These T cell receptor beta chains were read from a single sample in a study of blood T cell repertoires in COVID-19. Some clones are missing from TCRdb's copy, which holds only in-frame ones; the method was immunoSEQ multiplex PCR. The table records around 290,000 clones, about 93% of them present only once. The sample consisted of PBMCs or T cells enriched from blood (not recorded which). These receptors were collected from a woman aged 25-40 years who had recovered from COVID-19. Both conserved end residues are part of each CDR3. The order of the fields is J gene, V gene, D gene, clone size, CDR3 DNA, CDR3 protein. D genes are given only for firm matches. Clone size appears in some rows only: once, few, many, or a class for an expanded clone.

J: TRBJ2-7; V: TRBV28; D: .; size: once; DNA: TGTGCCAGCAGTCAAACCAGGGCGGGGGAGCAGTACTTC; CDR3: CASSQTRAGEQYF
J: TRBJ2-3; V: TRBV28; D: .; size: .; DNA: TGTGCCAGCAGTCCTCAGGTGGGAGGGGGGGCAGATACGCAGTATTTT; CDR3: CASSPQVGGGADTQYF
J: TRBJ1-1; V: TRBV11-2; D: TRBD1; size: .; DNA: TGTGCCAGCAGCTATTCAGGGGACAGGGGGCGCCTTAAAGCTTTCTTT; CDR3: CASSYSGDRGRLKAFF
J: TRBJ1-2; V: TRBV16; D: .; size: .; DNA: TGTGCCAGCAGCCAATGGGAGGGGACTTATGTTGGCTACACCTTC; CDR3: CASSQWEGTYVGYTF
J: TRBJ2-7; V: TRBV7-6; D: .; size: .; DNA: TGTGCCAGCAGCTTAGCCGCGGAGGGGTACGAGCAGTACTTC; CDR3: CASSLAAEGYEQYF
J: TRBJ2-1; V: TRBV4-1; D: .; size: .; DNA: TGCGCCAGCAGCCAACCGGGTTACAATGAGCAGTTCTTC; CDR3: CASSQPGYNEQFF
J: TRBJ2-1; V: TRBV9; D: TRBD2; size: once; DNA: TGTGCCAGCAGCCCCGGGACTAGCGGGAGGGATGAGCAGTTCTTC; CDR3: CASSPGTSGRDEQFF
J: TRBJ1-2; V: TRBV12-3/TRBV12-4; D: .; size: .; DNA: TGTGCCAGCAGGTCCTTCTCGGGTTCTGGCTACACCTTC; CDR3: CASRSFSGSGYTF
J: TRBJ2-2; V: TRBV18; D: TRBD1; size: .; DNA: TGTGCCAGCTCAAGGACAGGGGGTTACACCGGGGAGCTGTTTTTT; CDR3: CASSRTGGYTGELFF
J: TRBJ2-7; V: TRBV28; D: TRBD2; size: once; DNA: TGTGCCAGCAGTTTAGGAAGCGGGAGGTCGTACGAGCAGTACTTC; CDR3: CASSLGSGRSYEQYF
J: TRBJ1-3; V: TRBV10-3; D: .; size: .; DNA: TGTGCCATCAGTGTACAGACTGGAAACACCATATATTTT; CDR3: CAISVQTGNTIYF
J: TRBJ2-3; V: TRBV7-6; D: .; size: .; DNA: TGTGCCAGCAGGTGGGGGGGCGCAGATACGCAGTATTTT; CDR3: CASRWGGADTQYF
J: TRBJ1-1; V: TRBV12-3/TRBV12-4; D: .; size: .; DNA: TGTGCCAGCAGTTCACAGGGTCGCACTGAAGCTTTCTTT; CDR3: CASSSQGRTEAFF
J: TRBJ2-3; V: TRBV5-5; D: TRBD2; size: .; DNA: TGTGCCAGCAGCTCCCTAGCGGCCCGGGGGACAGATACGCAGTATTTT; CDR3: CASSSLAARGTDTQYF
J: TRBJ2-5; V: TRBV13; D: TRBD2; size: .; DNA: TGTGCCAGCAGCGCACTAGCGGGAGGGCTGGGGGAGACCCAGTACTTC; CDR3: CASSALAGGLGETQYF
J: TRBJ2-7; V: TRBV5-1; D: TRBD2; size: .; DNA: TGCGCCAGCAGCGTCCTAGCGGGAGTAGACGAGCAGTACTTC; CDR3: CASSVLAGVDEQYF
J: TRBJ1-2; V: TRBV6-6; D: .; size: once; DNA: TGTGCCACCGCATCCGGGACTTCGAGATACTATGGCTACACCTTC; CDR3: CATASGTSRYYGYTF
J: TRBJ2-3; V: TRBV24-1; D: TRBD1; size: .; DNA: TGTGCCACCAGTGACCCCGGACAGGGGCGCGCAGATACGCAGTATTTT; CDR3: CATSDPGQGRADTQYF
J: TRBJ2-6; V: TRBV10-1; D: .; size: few; DNA: TGCGCCAGCAGACCTACAGGGAGGGATTCTGGGGCCAACGTCCTGACTTTC; CDR3: CASRPTGRDSGANVLTF
J: TRBJ2-1; V: TRBV14; D: TRBD2; size: .; DNA: TGTGCCAGCAGCTTGACTAGCGGGGGGACGTTTGGTGAGCAGTTCTTC; CDR3: CASSLTSGGTFGEQFF
J: TRBJ2-3; V: TRBV9; D: TRBD2; size: .; DNA: TGTGCCAGCAGCGTAGGGGCCGGGGGGGATACGCAGTATTTT; CDR3: CASSVGAGGDTQYF
J: TRBJ2-1; V: TRBV4-2; D: TRBD2; size: .; DNA: TGTGCCAGCAACCCGGGACTAGCGGGAAGGAGCTCCTACAATGAGCAGTTCTTC; CDR3: CASNPGLAGRSSYNEQFF
J: TRBJ2-5; V: TRBV18; D: .; size: .; DNA: TGTGCCAGCTCACCTAACCAAGAGACCCAGTACTTC; CDR3: CASSPNQETQYF
J: TRBJ1-1; V: TRBV19; D: .; size: .; DNA: TGTGCCAGTAGTATAGGAGAGAACACTGAAGCTTTCTTT; CDR3: CASSIGENTEAFF
J: TRBJ2-4; V: TRBV4-2; D: .; size: .; DNA: TGTGCCAGCAGCCGGTCTGGAGACCCCGCTTTTAGGAACATTCAGTACTTC; CDR3: CASSRSGDPAFRNIQYF
J: TRBJ1-5; V: TRBV10-1; D: TRBD1; size: once; DNA: TGCGCCAGCAGTATAGGGGACAGGAGACATGGCAATCAGCCCCAGCATTTT; CDR3: CASSIGDRRHGNQPQHF
J: TRBJ2-7; V: TRBV5-6; D: TRBD1; size: once; DNA: TGTGCCAGCAGCCCAACAGGGGTGGATTACGAGCAGTACTTC; CDR3: CASSPTGVDYEQYF
J: TRBJ2-1; V: TRBV4-1; D: .; size: once; DNA: TGCGCCAGCAGCCAAGATTACCTAGGTGCCTACAATGAGCAGTTCTTC; CDR3: CASSQDYLGAYNEQFF
J: TRBJ2-1; V: TRBV29-1; D: .; size: .; DNA: TGCAGCGTTGCGGTCACAGGGTCGTTCCACAATGAGCAGTTCTTC; CDR3: CSVAVTGSFHNEQFF